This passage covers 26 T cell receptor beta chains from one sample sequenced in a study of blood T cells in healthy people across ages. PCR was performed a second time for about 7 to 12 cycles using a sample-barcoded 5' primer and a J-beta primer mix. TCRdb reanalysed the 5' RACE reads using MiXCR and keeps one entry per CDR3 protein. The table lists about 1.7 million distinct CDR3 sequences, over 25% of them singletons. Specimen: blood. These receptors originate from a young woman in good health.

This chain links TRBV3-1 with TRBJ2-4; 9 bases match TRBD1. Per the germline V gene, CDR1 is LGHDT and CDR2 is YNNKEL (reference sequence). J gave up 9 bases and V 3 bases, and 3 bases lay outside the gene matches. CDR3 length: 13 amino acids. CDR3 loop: CASSHEDRGIQYF. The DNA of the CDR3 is TGTGCCAGCAGCCATGAGGACAGGGGCATTCAGTACTTC.

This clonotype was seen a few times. This chain's CDR3 is CATSERGLAGEHWSTDTQYF. CDR3 DNA: TGTGCCACCAGTGAGCGGGGACTAGCGGGAGAACATTGGAGCACAGATACGCAGTATTTT. The chain employs TRBV24-1 and TRBJ2-3; TRBD2 agrees at 14 bases. This CDR3 comprises 20 residues. Losses at the gene ends were 4 bases for V and 0 bases for J; bases not matched to a gene: 11. CDR1 and CDR2 from the germline V gene are KGHDR and SFDVKD.

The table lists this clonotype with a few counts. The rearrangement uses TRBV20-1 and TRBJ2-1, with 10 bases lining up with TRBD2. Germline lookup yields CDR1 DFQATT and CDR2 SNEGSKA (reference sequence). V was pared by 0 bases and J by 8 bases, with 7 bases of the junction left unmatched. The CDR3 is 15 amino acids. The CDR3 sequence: CSARDGASGSHEQFF. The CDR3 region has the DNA TGCAGTGCTAGAGATGGGGCTAGCGGGAGTCATGAGCAGTTCTTC.

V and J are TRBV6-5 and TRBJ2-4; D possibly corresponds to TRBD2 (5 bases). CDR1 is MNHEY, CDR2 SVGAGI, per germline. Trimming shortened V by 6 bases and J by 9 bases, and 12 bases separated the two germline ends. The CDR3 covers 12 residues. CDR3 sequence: CASSPRGFIQYF. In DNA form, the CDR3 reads TGTGCCAGCAGCCCCCGGGGTTTCATTCAGTACTTC.

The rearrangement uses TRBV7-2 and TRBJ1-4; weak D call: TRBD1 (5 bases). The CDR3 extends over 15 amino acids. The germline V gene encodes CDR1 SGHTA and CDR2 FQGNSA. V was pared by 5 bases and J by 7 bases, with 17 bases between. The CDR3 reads CASSPGGGGGEKLFF. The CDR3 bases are TGTGCCAGCAGCCCAGGCGGGGGGGGAGGTGAAAAACTGTTTTTT.

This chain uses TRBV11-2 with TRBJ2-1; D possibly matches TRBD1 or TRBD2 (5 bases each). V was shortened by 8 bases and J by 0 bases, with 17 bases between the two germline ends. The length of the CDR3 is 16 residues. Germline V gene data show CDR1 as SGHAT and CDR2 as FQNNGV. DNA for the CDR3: TGTGCCAGCGGCGCAGCCCGGGGCGTCTCCTACAATGAGCAGTTCTTC. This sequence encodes CASGAARGVSYNEQFF.

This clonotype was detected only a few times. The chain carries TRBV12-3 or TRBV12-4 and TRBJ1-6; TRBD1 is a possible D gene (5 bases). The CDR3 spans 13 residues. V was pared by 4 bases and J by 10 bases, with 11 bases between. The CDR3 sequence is CASSSTVVSPLHF. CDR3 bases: TGTGCCAGCAGTTCGACAGTTGTGTCACCCCTCCACTTT.

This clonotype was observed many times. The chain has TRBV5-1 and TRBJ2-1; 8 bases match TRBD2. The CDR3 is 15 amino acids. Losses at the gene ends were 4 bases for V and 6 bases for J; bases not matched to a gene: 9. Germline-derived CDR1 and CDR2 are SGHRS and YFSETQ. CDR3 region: CASSVTSGATNEQFF. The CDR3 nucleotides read TGCGCCAGCAGCGTTACTAGCGGAGCCACCAATGAGCAGTTCTTC. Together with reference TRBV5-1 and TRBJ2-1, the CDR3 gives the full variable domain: KAGVTQTPRYLIKTRGQQVTLSCSPISGHRSVSWYQQTPGQGLQFLFEYFSETQRNKGNFPGRFSGRQFSNSRSEMNVSTLELGDSALYLCASSVTSGATNEQFFGPGTRLTVL.

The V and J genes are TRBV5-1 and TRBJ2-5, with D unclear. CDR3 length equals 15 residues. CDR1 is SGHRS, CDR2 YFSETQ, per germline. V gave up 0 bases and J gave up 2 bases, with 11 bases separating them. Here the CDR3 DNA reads TGCGCCAGCAGCTTGGCTACGTCGCGGCAAGAGACCCAGTACTTC. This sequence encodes CASSLATSRQETQYF.

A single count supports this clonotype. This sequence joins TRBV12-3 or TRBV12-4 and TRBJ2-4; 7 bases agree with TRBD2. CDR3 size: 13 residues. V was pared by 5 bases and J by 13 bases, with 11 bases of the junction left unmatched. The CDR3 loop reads CASSPGTNLGQYF. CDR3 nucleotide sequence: TGTGCCAGCAGTCCTGGGACTAATTTGGGGCAGTACTTC.

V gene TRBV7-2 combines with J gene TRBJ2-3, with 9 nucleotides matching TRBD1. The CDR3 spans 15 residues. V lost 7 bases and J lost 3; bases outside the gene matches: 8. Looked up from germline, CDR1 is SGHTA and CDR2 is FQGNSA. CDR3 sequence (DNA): TGTGCCAGCACCATCACCGGGACAGGGACAGATACGCAGTATTTT. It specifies CASTITGTGTDTQYF.

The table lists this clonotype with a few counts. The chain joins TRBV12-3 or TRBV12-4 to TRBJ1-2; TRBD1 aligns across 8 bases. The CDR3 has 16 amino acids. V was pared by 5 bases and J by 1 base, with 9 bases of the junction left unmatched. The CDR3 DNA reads TGTGCCAGCAGTCCGAGGACAGGGAGAAGTAACTATGGCTACACCTTC. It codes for CASSPRTGRSNYGYTF.

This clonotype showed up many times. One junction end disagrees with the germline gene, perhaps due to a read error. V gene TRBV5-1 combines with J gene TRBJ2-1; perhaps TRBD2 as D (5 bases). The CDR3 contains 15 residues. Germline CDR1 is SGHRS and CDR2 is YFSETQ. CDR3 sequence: CASSLGLAGNNEQFF. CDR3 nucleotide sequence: TGTGCCAGCAGCTTAGGCCTAGCAGGAAACAATGAGCAGTTCTTC.

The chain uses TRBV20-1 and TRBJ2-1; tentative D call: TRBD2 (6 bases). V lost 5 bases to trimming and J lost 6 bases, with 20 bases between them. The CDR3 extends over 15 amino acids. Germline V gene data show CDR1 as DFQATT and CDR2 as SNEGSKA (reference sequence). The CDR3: CSARPPRGRCNEQFF. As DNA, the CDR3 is TGCAGTGCTCGCCCTCCGCGGGGAAGGTGCAATGAGCAGTTCTTC.

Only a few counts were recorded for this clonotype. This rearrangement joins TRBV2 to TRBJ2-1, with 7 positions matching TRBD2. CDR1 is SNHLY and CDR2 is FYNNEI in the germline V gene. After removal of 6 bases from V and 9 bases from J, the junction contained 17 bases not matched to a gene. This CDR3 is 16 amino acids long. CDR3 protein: CASRPPRGEGLREQFF. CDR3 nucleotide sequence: TGTGCCAGCAGGCCCCCTCGGGGGGAAGGGCTCCGTGAGCAGTTCTTC.

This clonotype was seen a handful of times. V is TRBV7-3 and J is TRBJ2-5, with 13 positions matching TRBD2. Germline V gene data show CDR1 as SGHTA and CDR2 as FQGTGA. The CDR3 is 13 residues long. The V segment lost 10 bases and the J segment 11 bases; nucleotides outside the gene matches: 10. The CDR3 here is CATAGTSGVEQYF. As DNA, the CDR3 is TGTGCCACTGCCGGGACTAGCGGGGTTGAGCAGTACTTC.

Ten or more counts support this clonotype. The CDR3 reads CSVGTGSTEAFF. The CDR3 DNA is TGCAGCGTTGGTACAGGGAGTACTGAAGCTTTCTTT. The rearrangement joins TRBV29-1 to TRBJ1-1, with TRBD1 as a possible D gene (6 bases). The CDR3 spans 12 residues. The V gene lost 4 bases and the J gene lost 5 bases, with 11 bases spanning the gap. Germline loops: CDR1 SQVTM, CDR2 ANQGSEA.

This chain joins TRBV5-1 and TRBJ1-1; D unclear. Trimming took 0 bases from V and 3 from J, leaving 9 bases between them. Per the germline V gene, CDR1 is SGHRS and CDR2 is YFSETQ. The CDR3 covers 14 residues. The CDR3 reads CASSLGRLDTEAFF. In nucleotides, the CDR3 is TGCGCCAGCAGCTTGGGCCGGTTGGACACTGAAGCTTTCTTT.

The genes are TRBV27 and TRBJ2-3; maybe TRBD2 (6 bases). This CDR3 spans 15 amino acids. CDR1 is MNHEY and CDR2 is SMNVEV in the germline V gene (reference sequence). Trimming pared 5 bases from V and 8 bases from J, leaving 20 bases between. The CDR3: CASSPDRGPAGTQYF. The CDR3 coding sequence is TGTGCCAGCAGTCCAGATCGTGGGCCAGCGGGTACGCAGTATTTT.

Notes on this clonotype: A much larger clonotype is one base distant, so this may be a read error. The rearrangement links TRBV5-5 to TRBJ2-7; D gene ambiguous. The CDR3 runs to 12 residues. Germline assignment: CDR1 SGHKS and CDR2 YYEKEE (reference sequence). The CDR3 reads CAGSLDNVSQYF. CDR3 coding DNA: TGTGCCGGCAGCTTGGATAACGTAAGTCAGTACTTC.

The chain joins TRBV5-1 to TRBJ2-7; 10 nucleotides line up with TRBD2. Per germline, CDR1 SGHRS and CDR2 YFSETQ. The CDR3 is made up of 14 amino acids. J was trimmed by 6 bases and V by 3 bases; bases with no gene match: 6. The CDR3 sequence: CASSSGTSASEQYF. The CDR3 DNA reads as TGCGCCAGCAGCTCCGGGACTAGCGCCAGCGAGCAGTACTTC.

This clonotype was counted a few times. The DNA of the CDR3 is TGTGCCAGCAGCTCCACTAGCGGGGGCCGAACAGGGTACAATGAGCAGTTCTTC. Amino acid sequence: CASSSTSGGRTGYNEQFF. The chain recombines TRBV7-3 with TRBJ2-1, with 11 nucleotides matching TRBD2. The CDR3 runs to 18 residues. The germline V gene encodes CDR1 SGHTA and CDR2 FQGTGA. V lost 4 bases and J lost 4; bases outside the gene matches: 12. The entire variable domain, with the rest obtained from reference TRBV7-3 and TRBJ2-1, is as follows: GAGVSQTPSNKVTEKGKYVELRCDPISGHTALYWYRQSLGQGPEFLIYFQGTGAADDSGLPNDRFFAVRPEGSVSTLKIQRTERGDSAVYLCASSSTSGGRTGYNEQFFGPGTRLTVL.

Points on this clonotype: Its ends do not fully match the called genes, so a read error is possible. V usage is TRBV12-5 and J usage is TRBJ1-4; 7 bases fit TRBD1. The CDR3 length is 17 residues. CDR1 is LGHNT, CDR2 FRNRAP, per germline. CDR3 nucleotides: TGTGCTAGTGGTGCCAACAGGGGATATGCAACTAATGAAAAACGGTTTTTT. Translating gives CASGANRGYATNEKRFF.

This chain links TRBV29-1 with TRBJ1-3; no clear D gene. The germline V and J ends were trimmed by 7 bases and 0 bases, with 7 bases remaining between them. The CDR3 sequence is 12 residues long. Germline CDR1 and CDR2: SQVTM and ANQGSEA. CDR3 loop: CSGLSSGNTIYF. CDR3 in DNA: TGCAGCGGACTGAGCTCTGGAAACACCATATATTTT.

The CDR3: CASSLTTFEPQHF. CDR3 in DNA: TGTGCCAGCTCTCTAACCACGTTCGAGCCCCAGCATTTT. The gene calls are TRBV18 and TRBJ1-5; D is unresolved. CDR1 and CDR2 (germline): KGHSH, LQKENI. CDR3 length: 13 residues. Trimming took 6 bases from V and 8 from J, leaving 14 bases between them.

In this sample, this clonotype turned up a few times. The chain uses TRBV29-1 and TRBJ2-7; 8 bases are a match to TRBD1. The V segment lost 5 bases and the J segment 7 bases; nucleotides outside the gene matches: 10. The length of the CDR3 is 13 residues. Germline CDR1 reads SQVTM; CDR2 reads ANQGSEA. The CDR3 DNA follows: TGCAGCGTTCTAGGGGACAGGAGTAAGGAGCAGTACTTC. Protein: CSVLGDRSKEQYF.